The sample holds many counts of the clone carrying this T cell receptor beta chain. Its antigen is not identified. No cell sorting was done before RNA was extracted from the tissue. TCRbeta libraries were built with three rounds of nested PCR, modified from ARM-PCR. MiXCR, run by TCRdb on the multiplex PCR reads, gives a single entry per CDR3 protein. The data contain 55,000 to 70,000 distinct CDR3 sequences, 55% to 75% of them singletons. The germline V gene encodes CDR1 MNHNY and CDR2 SVGAGI (reference sequence). Unmatched junction bases numbered 6, after V lost 4 bases and J lost 6 bases. The CDR3 loop spans 15 amino acids. This sample is part of a study of tumor and adjacent non-tumor tissue in lung cancer. Study background: Histology: around twelve adenocarcinoma, a couple of squamous cell carcinoma, 1 small cell lung cancer. Notes on the study in general: Compared with tumor, normal lung showed significantly lower TCR diversity. Shorter survival was associated with higher TCR diversity in tumors. Normal lung showed higher cumulative top 100 clone frequency than tumor.

Sequenced: lung tumor tissue. This chain joins TRBV6-6 and TRBJ2-2, with 9 nucleotides matching TRBD1. The clonotype was recovered from a middle-aged man with non-small cell lung cancer. DNA of the CDR3: TGTGCCAGCAGTTCCCGGGACAGGGAGTCCGGGGAGCTGTTTTTT. Protein sequence: CASSSRDRESGELFF.